Listed below are T cell receptor beta chains from one sample, sequenced in a study of shared clonotypes between healthy human individuals. Generated by immunoSEQ multiplex PCR, the TCRdb table keeps only in-frame clones and is missing some. The table records millions of clones, about 93% of them present only once. Material for sequencing was naive CD8+ T cells from PBMCs. Receptors were obtained from a young man in good health. Some clones in this sample may be carry-over from other donors' samples. Each CDR3 is given with its conserved first and last residue. A D gene is named only where the DNA matches it firmly. Clone size, where shown, is once, few, many, or a class for clones that have expanded.

V	J	D	size	DNA	CDR3
TRBV5-1	TRBJ2-7	NA	NA	TGCGCCAGCAGCCAAAGGGGCAGGCATGGGGACGAGCAGTACTTC	CASSQRGRHGDEQYF
TRBV25-1	TRBJ1-2	NA	NA	TGTGCCAGCAGTGATTCGGAGGTAGCGGTATATGGCTACACCTTC	CASSDSEVAVYGYTF
TRBV7-9	TRBJ2-1	NA	NA	TGTGCCAGCAGCCAAAGTCAGGCAGGGTACAGTGAGCAGTTCTTC	CASSQSQAGYSEQFF
TRBV15	TRBJ2-7	NA	NA	TGTGCCACCAGCAGAGTGGGGGACTCCTACGAGCAGTACTTC	CATSRVGDSYEQYF
TRBV7-2	TRBJ2-1	NA	NA	TGTGCCAGCAGCTCCGGGACGCGGCTGTTCGATGAGCAGTTCTTC	CASSSGTRLFDEQFF
TRBV5-4	TRBJ2-7	TRBD2	NA	TGTGCCAGCAGCTTAGGACTAGCGGGAGTGGGTGAGCAGTACTTC	CASSLGLAGVGEQYF
TRBV5-1	TRBJ1-4	TRBD1	NA	TGCGCCAGCAGCCCGGACAGGGGGTTGGAAAAACTGTTTTTT	CASSPDRGLEKLFF
TRBV11-2	TRBJ1-2	NA	NA	TGTGCCAGCAGCTTAAGCCCAGGGACCAACTATGGCTACACCTTC	CASSLSPGTNYGYTF
TRBV9	TRBJ2-7	TRBD2	NA	TGTGCCAGCAGCGTAGGGGGAGGGAGGGCCTACGAGCAGTACTTC	CASSVGGGRAYEQYF
TRBV25-1	TRBJ2-7	NA	few	TGTGCCAGCAGTGAATATCCCCACGAGCAGTACTTC	CASSEYPHEQYF
TRBV19	TRBJ1-1	NA	NA	TGTGCCAGTAGTCCCCCGGGAGCGAACACTGAAGCTTTCTTT	CASSPPGANTEAFF
TRBV9	TRBJ2-2	TRBD1	NA	TGTGCCAGCAGCGAAGTCCCCGATCGGGGACAGATGATCACCGGGGAGCTGTTTTTT	CASSEVPDRGQMITGELFF
TRBV10-3	TRBJ2-7	NA	NA	TGTGCCATCAGTGAGTCCGGGGCCATCCCCTACGAGCAGTACTTC	CAISESGAIPYEQYF
TRBV28	TRBJ2-1	NA	NA	TGTGCCAGCAGTTTCTCCCGAGCGGGCAATGAGCAGTTCTTC	CASSFSRAGNEQFF
TRBV2	TRBJ1-1	NA	once	TGTGCCAGCCGTCCCAGGAACACTGAAGCTTTCTTT	CASRPRNTEAFF
TRBV6-1	TRBJ2-7	NA	NA	TGTGCCAGCAGCCCCCCAGTGGGGGGCGGAGGCGAGCAGTACTTC	CASSPPVGGGGEQYF
TRBV28	TRBJ1-1	NA	NA	TGTGCAGTTACCGCCGGGCCGAACACTGAAGCTTTCTTT	CAVTAGPNTEAFF
TRBV27	TRBJ2-7	TRBD1	NA	TGTGCCAGCAGTTTATGGACAGGTTTATACGAGCAGTACTTC	CASSLWTGLYEQYF
TRBV9	TRBJ1-1	NA	NA	TGTGCCAGCAGCCCATTGGTTGGGCGGGGGTTCACTGAAGCTTTCTTT	CASSPLVGRGFTEAFF
TRBV18	TRBJ1-2	NA	NA	TGTGCCAGCTCCTCGCCGCGGGACACGCTCTATGGCTACACCTTC	CASSSPRDTLYGYTF
TRBV7-9	TRBJ2-7	TRBD2	NA	TGTGCCAGCAGCTCCGGGACTAGCGATGAGGACGAGCAGTACTTC	CASSSGTSDEDEQYF
TRBV5-6	TRBJ2-3	TRBD1	NA	TGTGCCAGCAGCTCGGGGGACAGGGGGCGGACAGATACGCAGTATTTT	CASSSGDRGRTDTQYF
TRBV4-2	TRBJ2-7	NA	NA	TGTGCCAGCAGCCGTAGGTACGAGCAGTACTTC	CASSRRYEQYF
TRBV7-2	TRBJ1-4	NA	NA	TGTGCCAGCAGCGGTCCCGGTATGGCTAATGAAAAACTGTTTTTT	CASSGPGMANEKLFF
TRBV25-1	TRBJ2-7	NA	NA	TGTGCCAGCAGTGAATATTTCCCAGGGGACCCCTACGAGCAGTACTTC	CASSEYFPGDPYEQYF
TRBV7-9	TRBJ1-1	NA	NA	TGTGCCAGCAGCCCGGTGGAGGTTGAAGCTTTCTTT	CASSPVEVEAFF
TRBV25-1	TRBJ1-4	NA	NA	TGTGCCAGCAGTGAAAGGAGTAGGACAACTAATGAAAAACTGTTTTTT	CASSERSRTTNEKLFF
TRBV19	TRBJ2-1	TRBD2	NA	TGTGCCAGTAGTCCCGGACTAGCGGGCACGAATGAGCAGTTCTTC	CASSPGLAGTNEQFF
TRBV15	TRBJ1-4	NA	NA	TGTGCCACCCAGGGCGCAACTAATGAAAAACTGTTTTTT	CATQGATNEKLFF
TRBV7-9	TRBJ1-2	NA	once	TGTGCCAGCAGCTCCACAGCTAACTATGGCTACACCTTC	CASSSTANYGYTF